The clone carrying this T cell receptor (beta chain) was seen a handful of times. Its antigen is still unknown. This sample was included in a study of T cell repertoires in cytomegalovirus infection. Points from the study as a whole: Accumulated public TCR beta family frequency recognized individuals carrying CMV together with the relevant HLA.

This CDR3 has 15 amino acids. Germline values: CDR1 SGHDT, CDR2 YYEEEE. V dropped 1 base and J dropped 6 bases, with 11 bases sitting between them. TCRdb reprocessed the reads with MiXCR, giving one entry per CDR3 protein. The sample shows some 400,000 distinct CDR3 sequences, about 33% of them seen only once. The sample comprised PBMCs. The sequence was obtained from a human donor in good health (CMV status not recorded). Some clones in this sample may be carry-over from other donors' samples. This chain connects TRBV5-6 to TRBJ1-6; tentative D call: TRBD1 (5 bases). The CDR3 region has the DNA TGTGCCAGCAGCTTGTTCGCAGGGATTAATTCACCCCTCCACTTT. This encodes CASSLFAGINSPLHF.